Described below is a single TCR beta chain sequence and its context. The antigen remains unidentified. The CDR3 runs to 16 residues. V gave up 2 bases and J gave up 5 bases, with 15 bases separating them. CDR1 is KGHDR, CDR2 SFDVKD, per germline. These data belong to a study of T cell responses to AZD1222 COVID-19 vaccine. Only in-frame clones appear in the TCRdb table, and some are missing; sequencing was by immunoSEQ multiplex PCR. The data show about 160,000 clones, with about 93% seen just once and roughly 1.3% held by the top ten. Overall study findings and caveats: When two AZD1222 doses had been given, Spike-specific TCR breadth and depth rose. Unmutated variant regions are reportedly targeted by nearly half of spike-specific TCRs.

The sample here was peripheral blood, taken on day 0 of AZD1222 vaccination. V gene TRBV24-1 combines with J gene TRBJ1-5; unclear D gene. This sequence originates from an adult in good health. In DNA form, the CDR3 reads TGTGCCACCAGTGATTCCAAGGGCCCGGCGGATCAGCCCCAGCATTTT. It yields the protein CATSDSKGPADQPQHF.